The sequence of this TCR beta chain was determined in a study of radiation and T cells in renal cell carcinoma. Overall study: Nephrectomy followed 15 Gy stereotactic body radiation by 4 weeks. General observations from the study: From baseline, blood top tumor clonotypes peaked at 2 weeks post-radiation.

The J segment lost 2 bases and the V segment lost 1 base, leaving 2 bases of the junction unmatched. CDR3 size: 15 residues. Germline values: CDR1 MGHRA, CDR2 YSYEKL. The assay was immunoSEQ multiplex PCR, and TCRdb's table has in-frame clones only and misses some. The data show some 95,000 clones, with approximately 86% seen just once and less than 10% held by the top ten. The time point denotes: baseline pretreatment blood. Treatment reported: 15 Gy SBRT to primary tumor, nephrectomy 4 weeks later. This renal cell carcinoma was of the clear cell type. To note about this clone: The antigen remains undetermined.

The sequencing used blood, collected from a patient whose treatment included radiotherapy and nephrectomy. The sequence was obtained from a man aged 50 to 59 with renal cell carcinoma. The V gene is TRBV4-1, the J gene TRBJ2-3, with TRBD2 matching 8 bases. The CDR3 loop is CASSQVSGTTDTQYF. CDR3 coding DNA: TGCGCCAGCAGCCAAGTTAGCGGGACCACAGATACGCAGTATTTT.